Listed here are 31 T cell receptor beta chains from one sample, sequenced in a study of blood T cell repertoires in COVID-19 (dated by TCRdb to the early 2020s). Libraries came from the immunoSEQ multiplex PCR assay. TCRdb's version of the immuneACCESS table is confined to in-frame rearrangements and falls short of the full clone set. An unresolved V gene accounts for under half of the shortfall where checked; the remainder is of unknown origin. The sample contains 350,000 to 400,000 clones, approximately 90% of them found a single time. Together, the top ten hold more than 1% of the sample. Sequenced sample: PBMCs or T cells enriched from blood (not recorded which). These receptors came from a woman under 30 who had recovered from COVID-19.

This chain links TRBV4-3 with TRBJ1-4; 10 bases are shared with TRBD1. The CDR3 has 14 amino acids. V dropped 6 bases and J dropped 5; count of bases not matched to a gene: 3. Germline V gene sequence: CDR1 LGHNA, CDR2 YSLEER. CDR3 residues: CASSTDRGNEKLFF. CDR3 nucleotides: TGCGCCAGCAGTACGGACAGGGGGAATGAAAAACTGTTTTTT.

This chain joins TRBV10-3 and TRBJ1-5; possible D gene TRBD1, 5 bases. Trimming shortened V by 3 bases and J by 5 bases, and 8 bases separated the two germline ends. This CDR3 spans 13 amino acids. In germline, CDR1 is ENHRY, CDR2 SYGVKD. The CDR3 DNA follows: TGTGCCATCAGTGAACAGGTTCATCAGCCCCAGCATTTT. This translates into CAISEQVHQPQHF.

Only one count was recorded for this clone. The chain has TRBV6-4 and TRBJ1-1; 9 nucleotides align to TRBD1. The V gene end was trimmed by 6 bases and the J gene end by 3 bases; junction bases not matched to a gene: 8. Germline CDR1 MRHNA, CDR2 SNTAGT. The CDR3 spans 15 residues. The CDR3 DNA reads TGTGCCAGCAGGCTGACAGGGGGGATCGACACTGAAGCTTTCTTT. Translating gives CASRLTGGIDTEAFF.

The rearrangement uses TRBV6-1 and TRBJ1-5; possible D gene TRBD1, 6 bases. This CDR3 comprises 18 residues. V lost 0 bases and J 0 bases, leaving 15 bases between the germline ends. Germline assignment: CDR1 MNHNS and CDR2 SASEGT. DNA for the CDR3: TGTGCCAGCAGTGAAGCGGGAAGGGGGTTGTCTAGCAATCAGCCCCAGCATTTT. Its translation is CASSEAGRGLSSNQPQHF.

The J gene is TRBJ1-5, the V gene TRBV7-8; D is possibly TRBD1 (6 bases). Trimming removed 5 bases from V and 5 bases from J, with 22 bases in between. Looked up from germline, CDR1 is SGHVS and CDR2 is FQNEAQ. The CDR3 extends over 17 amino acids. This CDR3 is CASSLPPAGGPDQPQHF. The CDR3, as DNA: TGTGCCAGCAGCCTCCCACCGGCGGGGGGCCCAGATCAGCCCCAGCATTTT.

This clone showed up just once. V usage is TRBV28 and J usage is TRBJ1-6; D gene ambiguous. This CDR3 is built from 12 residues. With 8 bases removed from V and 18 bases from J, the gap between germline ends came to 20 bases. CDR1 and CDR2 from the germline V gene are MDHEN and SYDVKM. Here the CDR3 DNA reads TGTGCCAGCGGGAGAGGGAGGGCGTTCGACCACTTT. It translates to CASGRGRAFDHF.

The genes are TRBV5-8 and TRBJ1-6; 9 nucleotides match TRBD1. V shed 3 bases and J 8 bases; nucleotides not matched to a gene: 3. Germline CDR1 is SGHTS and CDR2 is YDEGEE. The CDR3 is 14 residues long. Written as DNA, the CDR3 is TGTGCCAGCAGCTCCCGGGACAGGGATTCACCCCTCCACTTT. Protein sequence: CASSSRDRDSPLHF.

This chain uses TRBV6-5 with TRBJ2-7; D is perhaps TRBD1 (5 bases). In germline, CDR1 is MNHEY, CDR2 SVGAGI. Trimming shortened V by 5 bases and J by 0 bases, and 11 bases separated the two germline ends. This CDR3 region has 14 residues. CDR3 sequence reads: CASSPRVFSYEQYF. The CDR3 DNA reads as TGTGCCAGCAGTCCCAGGGTATTCTCCTACGAGCAGTACTTC.

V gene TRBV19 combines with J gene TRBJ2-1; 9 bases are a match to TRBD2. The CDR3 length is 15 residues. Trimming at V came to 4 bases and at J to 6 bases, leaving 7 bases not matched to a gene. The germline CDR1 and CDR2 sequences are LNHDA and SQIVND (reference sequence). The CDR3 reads CASSNDAGGPNEQFF. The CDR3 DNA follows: TGTGCCAGTAGTAATGATGCGGGGGGGCCCAATGAGCAGTTCTTC.

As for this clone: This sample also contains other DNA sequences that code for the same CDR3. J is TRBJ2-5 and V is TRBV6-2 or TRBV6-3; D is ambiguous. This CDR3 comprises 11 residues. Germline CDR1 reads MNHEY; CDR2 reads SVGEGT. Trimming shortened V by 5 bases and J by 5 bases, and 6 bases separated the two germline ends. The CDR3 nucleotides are TGTGCCAGCAGTAGCCGTGAGACCCAGTACTTC. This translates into CASSSRETQYF.

The CDR3 sequence: CASSQFEGAGTGELFF. DNA for the CDR3: TGTGCCAGCAGCCAGTTCGAGGGGGCAGGGACCGGGGAGCTGTTTTTT. The rearrangement uses TRBV4-2 and TRBJ2-2; 7 nucleotides align to TRBD1. CDR1 and CDR2 from the germline V gene are LGHNA and YNFKEQ. Trimming cost V 3 bases and J 5 bases; bases outside gene matches: 9. The CDR3 sequence is 16 residues long.

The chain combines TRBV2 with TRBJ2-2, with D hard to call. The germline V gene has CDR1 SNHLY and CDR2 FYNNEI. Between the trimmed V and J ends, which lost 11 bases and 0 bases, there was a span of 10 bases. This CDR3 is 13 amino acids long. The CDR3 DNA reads TGTGCCCAAGCGAATACGAACACCGGGGAGCTGTTTTTT. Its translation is CAQANTNTGELFF.

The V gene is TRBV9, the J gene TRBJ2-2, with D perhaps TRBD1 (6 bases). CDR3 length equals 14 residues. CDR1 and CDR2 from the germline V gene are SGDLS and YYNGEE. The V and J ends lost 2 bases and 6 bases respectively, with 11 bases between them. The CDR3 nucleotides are TGTGCCAGCAGCGTGGAGACAGGTCCCGGGGAGCTGTTTTTT. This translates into CASSVETGPGELFF. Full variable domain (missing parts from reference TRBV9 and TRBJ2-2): DSGVTQTPKHLITATGQRVTLRCSPRSGDLSVYWYQQSLDQGLQFLIQYYNGEERAKGNILERFSAQQFPDLHSELNLSSLELGDSALYFCASSVETGPGELFFGEGSRLTVL.

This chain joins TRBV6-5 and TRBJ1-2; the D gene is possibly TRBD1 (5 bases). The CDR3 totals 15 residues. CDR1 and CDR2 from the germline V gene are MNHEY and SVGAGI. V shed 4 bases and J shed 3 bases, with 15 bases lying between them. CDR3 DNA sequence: TGTGCCAGCAGTTTGATGAAGGGGCAGGACTATGGCTACACCTTC. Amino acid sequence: CASSLMKGQDYGYTF.

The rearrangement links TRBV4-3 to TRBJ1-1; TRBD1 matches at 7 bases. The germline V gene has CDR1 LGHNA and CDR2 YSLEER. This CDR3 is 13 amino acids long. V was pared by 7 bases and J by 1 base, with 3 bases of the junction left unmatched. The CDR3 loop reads CASKGQPNTEAFF. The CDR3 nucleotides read TGCGCCAGCAAGGGACAGCCGAACACTGAAGCTTTCTTT.

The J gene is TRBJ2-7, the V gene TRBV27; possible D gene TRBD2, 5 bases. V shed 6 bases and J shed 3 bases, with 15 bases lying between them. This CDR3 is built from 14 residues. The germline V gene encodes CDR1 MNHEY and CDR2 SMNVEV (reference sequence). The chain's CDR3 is CASRSRGAYYEQYF. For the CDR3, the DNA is TGTGCCAGCAGAAGCCGGGGAGCGTACTACGAGCAGTACTTC.

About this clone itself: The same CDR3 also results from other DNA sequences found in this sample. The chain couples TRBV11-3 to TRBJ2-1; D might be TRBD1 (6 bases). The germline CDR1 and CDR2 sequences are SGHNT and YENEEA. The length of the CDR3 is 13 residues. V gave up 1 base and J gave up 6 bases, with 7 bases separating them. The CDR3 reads CASSLVGGNEQFF. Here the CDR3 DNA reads TGTGCCAGCAGCTTAGTAGGGGGCAATGAGCAGTTCTTC.

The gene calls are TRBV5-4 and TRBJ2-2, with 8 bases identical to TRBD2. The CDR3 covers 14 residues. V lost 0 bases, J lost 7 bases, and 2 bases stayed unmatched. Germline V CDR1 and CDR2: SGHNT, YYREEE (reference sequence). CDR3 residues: CASSLATSGGELFF. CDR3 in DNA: TGTGCCAGCAGCTTGGCAACTAGCGGCGGGGAGCTGTTTTTT.

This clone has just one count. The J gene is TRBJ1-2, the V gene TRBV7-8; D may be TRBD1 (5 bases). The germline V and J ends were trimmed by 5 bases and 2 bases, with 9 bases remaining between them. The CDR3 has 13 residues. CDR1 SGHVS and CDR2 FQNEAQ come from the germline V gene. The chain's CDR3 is CASSPDRNYGYTF. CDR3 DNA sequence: TGTGCCAGCAGCCCCGACAGAAACTATGGCTACACCTTC. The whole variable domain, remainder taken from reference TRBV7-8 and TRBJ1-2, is GAGVSQSPRYKVAKRGQDVALRCDPISGHVSLFWYQQALGQGPEFLTYFQNEAQLDKSGLPSDRFFAERPEGSVSTLKIQRTQQEDSAVYLCASSPDRNYGYTFGSGTRLTVV.

CDR3 in amino acids: CASSLTGGNYEQYF. The CDR3 coding sequence is TGTGCCAGCAGCTTAACAGGGGGCAACTACGAGCAGTACTTC. The V gene is TRBV7-2, the J gene TRBJ2-7; the match to TRBD1 covers 9 bases. Germline V gene data show CDR1 as SGHTA and CDR2 as FQGNSA. The CDR3 spans 14 residues. V gave up 2 bases and J gave up 3 bases; unmatched junction bases: 2.

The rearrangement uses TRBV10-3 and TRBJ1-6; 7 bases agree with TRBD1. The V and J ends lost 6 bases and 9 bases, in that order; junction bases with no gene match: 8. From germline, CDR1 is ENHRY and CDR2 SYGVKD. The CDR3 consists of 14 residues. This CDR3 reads CAISRTGPTSPLHF. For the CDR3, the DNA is TGTGCCATCAGCCGGACAGGTCCAACTTCACCCCTCCACTTT.

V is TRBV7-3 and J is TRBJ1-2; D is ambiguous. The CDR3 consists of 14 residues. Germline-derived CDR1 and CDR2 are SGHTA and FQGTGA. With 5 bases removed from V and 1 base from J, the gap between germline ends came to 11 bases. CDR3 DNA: TGTGCCAGCAGCCCCAATGAGGGTAACTATGGCTACACCTTC. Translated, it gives CASSPNEGNYGYTF.

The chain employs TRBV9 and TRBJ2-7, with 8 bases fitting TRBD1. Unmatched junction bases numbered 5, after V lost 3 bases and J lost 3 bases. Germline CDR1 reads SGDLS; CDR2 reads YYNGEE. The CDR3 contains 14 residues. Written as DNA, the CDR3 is TGTGCCAGCAGCGCCCGGACAGGGCGCTACGAGCAGTACTTC. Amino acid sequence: CASSARTGRYEQYF.

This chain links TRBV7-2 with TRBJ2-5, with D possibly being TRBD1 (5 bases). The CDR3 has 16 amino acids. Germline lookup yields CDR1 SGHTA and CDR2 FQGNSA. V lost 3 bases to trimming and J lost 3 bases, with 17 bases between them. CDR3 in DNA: TGTGCCAGCAGCTTCCGAACAGGATTTAGGGAAGAGACCCAGTACTTC. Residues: CASSFRTGFREETQYF.

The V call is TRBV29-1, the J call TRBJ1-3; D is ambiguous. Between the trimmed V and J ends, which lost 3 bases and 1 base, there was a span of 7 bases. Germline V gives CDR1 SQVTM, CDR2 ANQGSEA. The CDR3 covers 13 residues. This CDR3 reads CSVDGLSGNTIYF. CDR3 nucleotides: TGCAGCGTTGACGGTCTTTCTGGAAACACCATATATTTT.

Here the CDR3 reads CASSSGTDRLDTIYF. The CDR3, as DNA: TGTGCCAGCAGCTCAGGGACAGACAGGTTGGACACCATATATTTT. V is TRBV5-6 and J is TRBJ1-3; 7 positions agree with TRBD1. V lost 3 bases to trimming and J lost 8 bases; unmatched junction nucleotides: 11. The CDR3 contains 15 residues. Germline loops: CDR1 SGHDT, CDR2 YYEEEE.

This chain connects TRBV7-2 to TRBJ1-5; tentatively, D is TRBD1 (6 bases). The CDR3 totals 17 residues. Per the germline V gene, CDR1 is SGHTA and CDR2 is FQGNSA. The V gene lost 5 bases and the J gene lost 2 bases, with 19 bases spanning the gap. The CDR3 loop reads CASSPGGPSKGNQPQHF. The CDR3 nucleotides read TGTGCCAGCAGCCCCGGGGGGCCCTCGAAGGGCAATCAGCCCCAGCATTTT.

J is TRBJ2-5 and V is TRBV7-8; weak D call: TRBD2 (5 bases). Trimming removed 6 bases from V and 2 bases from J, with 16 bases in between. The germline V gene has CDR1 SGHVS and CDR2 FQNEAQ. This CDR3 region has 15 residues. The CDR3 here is CASRMRAHLQETQYF. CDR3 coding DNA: TGTGCCAGCAGAATGCGGGCACACTTACAAGAGACCCAGTACTTC.

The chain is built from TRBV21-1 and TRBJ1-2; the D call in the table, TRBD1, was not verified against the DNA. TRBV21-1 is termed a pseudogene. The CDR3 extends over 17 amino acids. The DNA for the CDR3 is TGTGCCAGCAGCAAGGGGACACCTTATTGGCTCCACTATGGCTACACCTTC. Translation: CASSKGTPYWLHYGYTF.

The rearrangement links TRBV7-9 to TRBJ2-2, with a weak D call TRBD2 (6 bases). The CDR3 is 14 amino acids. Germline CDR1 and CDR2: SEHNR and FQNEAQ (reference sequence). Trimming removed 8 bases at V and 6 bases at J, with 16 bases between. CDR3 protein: CASGGDSGAGELFF. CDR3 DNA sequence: TGTGCCAGCGGTGGGGACTCCGGGGCCGGGGAGCTGTTTTTT. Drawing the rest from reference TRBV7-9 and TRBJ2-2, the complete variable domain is DTGVSQNPRHKITKRGQNVTFRCDPISEHNRLYWYRQTLGQGPEFLTYFQNEAQLEKSRLLSDRFSAERPKGSFSTLEIQRTEQGDSAMYLCASGGDSGAGELFFGEGSRLTVL.

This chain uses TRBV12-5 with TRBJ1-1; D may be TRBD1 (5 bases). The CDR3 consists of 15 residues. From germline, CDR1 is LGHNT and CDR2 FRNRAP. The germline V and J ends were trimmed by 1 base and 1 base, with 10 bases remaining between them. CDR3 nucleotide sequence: TGTGCTAGTGGTTTGGACAGGTTCGGGAACACTGAAGCTTTCTTT. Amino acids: CASGLDRFGNTEAFF. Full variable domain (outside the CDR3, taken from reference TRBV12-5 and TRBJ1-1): DARVTQTPRHKVTEMGQEVTMRCQPILGHNTVFWYRQTMMQGLELLAYFRNRAPLDDSGMPKDRFSAEMPDATLATLKIQPSEPRDSAVYFCASGLDRFGNTEAFFGQGTRLTVV.